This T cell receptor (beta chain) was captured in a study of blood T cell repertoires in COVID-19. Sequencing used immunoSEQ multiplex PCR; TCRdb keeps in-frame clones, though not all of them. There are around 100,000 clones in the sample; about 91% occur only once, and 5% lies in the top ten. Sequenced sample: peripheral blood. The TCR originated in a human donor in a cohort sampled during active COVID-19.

The CDR3 DNA sequence: TGTGCCAGCAGTTATCGCGGGGAGCTGTTTTTT. Translated, it gives CASSYRGELFF. The chain employs TRBV6-6 and TRBJ2-2; no clear D gene. The V gene's germline CDR1 is MNHNY and CDR2 SVGAGI (reference sequence). With 3 bases removed from V and 7 bases from J, the gap between germline ends came to 3 bases. This CDR3 contains 11 residues.